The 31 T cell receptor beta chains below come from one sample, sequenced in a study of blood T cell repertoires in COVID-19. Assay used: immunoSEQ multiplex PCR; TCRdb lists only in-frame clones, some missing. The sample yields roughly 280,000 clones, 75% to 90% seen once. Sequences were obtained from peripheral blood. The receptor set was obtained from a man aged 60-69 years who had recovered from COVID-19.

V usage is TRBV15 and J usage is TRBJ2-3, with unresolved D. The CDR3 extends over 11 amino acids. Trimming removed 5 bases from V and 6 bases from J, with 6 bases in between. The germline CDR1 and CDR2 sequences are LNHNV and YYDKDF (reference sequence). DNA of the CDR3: TGTGCCACCAGCTACCGGGATACGCAGTATTTT. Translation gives CATSYRDTQYF.

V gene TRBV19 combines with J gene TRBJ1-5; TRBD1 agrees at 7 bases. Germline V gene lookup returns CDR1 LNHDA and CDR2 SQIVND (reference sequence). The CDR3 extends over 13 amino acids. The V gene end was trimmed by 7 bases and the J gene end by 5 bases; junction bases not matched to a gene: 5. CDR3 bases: TGTGCCAGTATGGCGGACAGGTATCAGCCCCAGCATTTT. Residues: CASMADRYQPQHF.

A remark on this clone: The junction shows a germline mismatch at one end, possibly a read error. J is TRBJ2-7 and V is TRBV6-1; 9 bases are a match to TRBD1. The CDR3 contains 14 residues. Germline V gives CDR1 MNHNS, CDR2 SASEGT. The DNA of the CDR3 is TGTGCCAGCAGGGAAGGGACAGGGCACTACGAGCAGTACTTC. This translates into CASREGTGHYEQYF.

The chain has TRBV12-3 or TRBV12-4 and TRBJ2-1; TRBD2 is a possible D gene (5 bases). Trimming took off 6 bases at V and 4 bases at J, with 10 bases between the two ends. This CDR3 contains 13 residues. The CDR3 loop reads CASSSEEYNEQFF. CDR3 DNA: TGTGCCAGCAGCTCGGAGGAATACAATGAGCAGTTCTTC.

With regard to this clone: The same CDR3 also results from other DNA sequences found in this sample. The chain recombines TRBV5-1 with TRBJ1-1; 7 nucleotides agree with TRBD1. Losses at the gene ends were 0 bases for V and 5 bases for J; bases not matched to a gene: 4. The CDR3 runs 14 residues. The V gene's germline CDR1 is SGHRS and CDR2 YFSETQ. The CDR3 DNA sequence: TGCGCCAGCAGCTTGGGACAGGGTTGGACTGAAGCTTTCTTT. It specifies CASSLGQGWTEAFF.

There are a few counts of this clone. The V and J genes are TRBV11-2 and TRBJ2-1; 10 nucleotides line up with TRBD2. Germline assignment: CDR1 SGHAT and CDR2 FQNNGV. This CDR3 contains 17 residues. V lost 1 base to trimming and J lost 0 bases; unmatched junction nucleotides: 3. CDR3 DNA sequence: TGTGCCAGCAGCTTAGGGATAGCGGGAGGCTCCTACAATGAGCAGTTCTTC. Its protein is CASSLGIAGGSYNEQFF.

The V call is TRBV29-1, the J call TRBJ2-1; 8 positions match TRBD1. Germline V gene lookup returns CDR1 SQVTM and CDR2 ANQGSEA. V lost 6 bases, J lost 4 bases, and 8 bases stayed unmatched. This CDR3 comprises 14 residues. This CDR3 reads CSVAPRQGYNEQFF. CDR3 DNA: TGCAGCGTCGCGCCGCGACAGGGGTACAATGAGCAGTTCTTC.

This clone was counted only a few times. The CDR3 sequence: CASRSSGAAGNTIYF. DNA for the CDR3: TGTGCCAGTAGATCGAGTGGCGCGGCTGGAAACACCATATATTTT. The V and J genes are TRBV19 and TRBJ1-3; no firm D call. CDR1 and CDR2 (germline): LNHDA, SQIVND (reference sequence). The V end was cut by 6 bases, the J end by 2 bases, with 14 bases between. The CDR3 runs 15 residues.

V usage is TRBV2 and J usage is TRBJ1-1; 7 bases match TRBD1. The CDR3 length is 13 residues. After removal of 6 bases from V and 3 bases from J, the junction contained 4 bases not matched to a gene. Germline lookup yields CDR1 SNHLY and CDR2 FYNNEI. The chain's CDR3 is CASSGQDYTEAFF. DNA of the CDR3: TGTGCCAGCAGCGGACAGGACTACACTGAAGCTTTCTTT.

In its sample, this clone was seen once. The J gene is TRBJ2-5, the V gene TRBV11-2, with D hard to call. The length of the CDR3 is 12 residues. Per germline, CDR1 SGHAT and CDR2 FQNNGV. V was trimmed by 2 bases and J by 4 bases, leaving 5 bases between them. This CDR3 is CASSLPPETQYF. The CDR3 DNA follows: TGTGCCAGCAGCTTACCTCCAGAGACCCAGTACTTC.

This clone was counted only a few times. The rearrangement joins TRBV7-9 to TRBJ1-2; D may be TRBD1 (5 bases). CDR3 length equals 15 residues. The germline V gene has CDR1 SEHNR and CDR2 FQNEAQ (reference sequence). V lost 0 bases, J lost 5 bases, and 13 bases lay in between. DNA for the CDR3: TGTGCCAGCAGCTTAGCGGGCGGGGCGGTTTATGGCTACACCTTC. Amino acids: CASSLAGGAVYGYTF.

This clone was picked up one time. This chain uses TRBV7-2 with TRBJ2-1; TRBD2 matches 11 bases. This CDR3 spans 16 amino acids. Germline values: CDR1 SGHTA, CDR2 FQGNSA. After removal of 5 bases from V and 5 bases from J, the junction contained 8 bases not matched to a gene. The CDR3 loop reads CASSTLRLAGHNEQFF. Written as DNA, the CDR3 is TGTGCCAGCAGCACACTAAGACTAGCGGGGCACAATGAGCAGTTCTTC.

DNA for the CDR3: TGTGCCACCAGCACAGGGTTCCAAGAGACCCAGTACTTC. This codes for CATSTGFQETQYF. The J gene is TRBJ2-5, the V gene TRBV15, with a tentative D call TRBD1 (5 bases). V gave up 4 bases and J gave up 1 base, with 7 bases separating them. Looked up from germline, CDR1 is LNHNV and CDR2 is YYDKDF (reference sequence). This CDR3 comprises 13 residues.

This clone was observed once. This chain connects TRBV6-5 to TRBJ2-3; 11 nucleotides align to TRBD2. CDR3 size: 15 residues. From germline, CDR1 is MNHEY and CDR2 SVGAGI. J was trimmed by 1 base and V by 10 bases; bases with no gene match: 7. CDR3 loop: CATKLAGGGTDTQYF. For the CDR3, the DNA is TGTGCCACCAAGTTAGCGGGAGGGGGCACAGATACGCAGTATTTT.

CDR3 bases: TGTGCCAGTAGTACCGGGACAGTTTATAGCAATCAGCCCCAGCATTTT. This gives the protein CASSTGTVYSNQPQHF. This rearrangement joins TRBV19 to TRBJ1-5; TRBD1 matches 7 bases. The germline CDR1 and CDR2 sequences are LNHDA and SQIVND (reference sequence). The CDR3 length is 16 residues. Trimming removed 4 bases from V and 0 bases from J; junction bases left unmatched: 6.

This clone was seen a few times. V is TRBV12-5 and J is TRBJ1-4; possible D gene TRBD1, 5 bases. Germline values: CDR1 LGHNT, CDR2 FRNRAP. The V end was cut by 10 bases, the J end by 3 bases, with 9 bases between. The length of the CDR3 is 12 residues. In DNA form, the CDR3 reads TGTGCTACGCAGGGTCCTAATGAAAAACTGTTTTTT. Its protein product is CATQGPNEKLFF.

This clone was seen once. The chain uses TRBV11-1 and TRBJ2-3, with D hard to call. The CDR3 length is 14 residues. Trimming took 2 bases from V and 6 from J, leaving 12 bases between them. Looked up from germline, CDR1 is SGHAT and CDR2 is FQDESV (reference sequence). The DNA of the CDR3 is TGTGCCAGCAGCTTAACCGAGGATTTCGATACGCAGTATTTT. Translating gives CASSLTEDFDTQYF. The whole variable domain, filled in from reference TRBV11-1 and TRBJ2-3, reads EAEVAQSPRYKITEKSQAVAFWCDPISGHATLYWYRQILGQGPELLVQFQDESVVDDSQLPKDRFSAERLKGVDSTLKIQPAELGDSAMYLCASSLTEDFDTQYFGPGTRLTVL.

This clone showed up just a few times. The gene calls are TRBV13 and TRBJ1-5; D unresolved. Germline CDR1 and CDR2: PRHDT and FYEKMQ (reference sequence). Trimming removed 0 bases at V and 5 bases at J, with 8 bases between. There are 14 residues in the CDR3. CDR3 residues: CASSLGRTDQPQHF. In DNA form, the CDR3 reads TGTGCCAGCAGCTTAGGGCGAACAGATCAGCCCCAGCATTTT.

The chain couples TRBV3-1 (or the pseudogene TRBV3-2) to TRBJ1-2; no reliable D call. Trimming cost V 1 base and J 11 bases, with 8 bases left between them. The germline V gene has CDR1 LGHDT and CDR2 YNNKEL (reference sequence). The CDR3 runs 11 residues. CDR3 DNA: TGTGCCAGCAGCCAAGTTAGCCAGTACACCTTC. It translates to CASSQVSQYTF.

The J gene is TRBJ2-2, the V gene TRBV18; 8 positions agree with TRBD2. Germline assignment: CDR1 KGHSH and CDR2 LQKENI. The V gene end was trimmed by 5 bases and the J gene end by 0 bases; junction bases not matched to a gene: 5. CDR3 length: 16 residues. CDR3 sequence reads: CASSSAGATNTGELFF. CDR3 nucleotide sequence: TGTGCCAGCTCATCAGCGGGGGCGACGAACACCGGGGAGCTGTTTTTT.

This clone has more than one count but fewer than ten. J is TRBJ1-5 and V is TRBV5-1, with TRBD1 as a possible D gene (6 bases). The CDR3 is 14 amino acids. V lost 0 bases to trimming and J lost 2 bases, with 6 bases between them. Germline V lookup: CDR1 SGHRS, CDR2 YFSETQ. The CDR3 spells CASSLGGRNQPQHF. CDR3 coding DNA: TGCGCCAGCAGCTTGGGGGGGCGCAATCAGCCCCAGCATTTT.

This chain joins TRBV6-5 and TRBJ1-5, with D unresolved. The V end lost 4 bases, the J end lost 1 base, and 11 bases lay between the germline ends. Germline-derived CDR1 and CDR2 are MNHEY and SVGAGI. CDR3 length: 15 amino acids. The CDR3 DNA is TGTGCCAGCAGTTTCGCTCGGGAGAGCAATCAGCCCCAGCATTTT. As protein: CASSFARESNQPQHF.

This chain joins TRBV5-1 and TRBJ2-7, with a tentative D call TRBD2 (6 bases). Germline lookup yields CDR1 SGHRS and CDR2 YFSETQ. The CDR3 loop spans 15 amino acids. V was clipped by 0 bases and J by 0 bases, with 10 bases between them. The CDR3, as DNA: TGCGCCAGCAGCTTGGTGGGGGGAAGCTCCTACGAGCAGTACTTC. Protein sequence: CASSLVGGSSYEQYF.

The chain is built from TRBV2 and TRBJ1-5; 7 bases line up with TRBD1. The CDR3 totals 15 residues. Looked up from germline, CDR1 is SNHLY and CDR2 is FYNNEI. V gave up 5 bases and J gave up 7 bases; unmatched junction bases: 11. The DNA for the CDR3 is TGTGCCAGCAGTAAAAGACAGGGATCGAGCCAGCCCCAGCATTTT. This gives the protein CASSKRQGSSQPQHF.

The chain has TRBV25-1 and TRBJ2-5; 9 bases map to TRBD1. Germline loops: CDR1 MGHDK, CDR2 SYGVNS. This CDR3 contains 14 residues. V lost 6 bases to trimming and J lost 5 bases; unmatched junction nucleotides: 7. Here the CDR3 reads CASSQQGARETQYF. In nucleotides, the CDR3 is TGTGCCAGCAGCCAACAGGGGGCGAGGGAGACCCAGTACTTC.

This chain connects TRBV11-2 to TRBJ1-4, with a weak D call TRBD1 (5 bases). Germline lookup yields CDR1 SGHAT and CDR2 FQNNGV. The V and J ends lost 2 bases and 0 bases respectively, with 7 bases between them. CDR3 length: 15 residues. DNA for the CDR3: TGTGCCAGCAGCTTATCGGGGGCAACTAATGAAAAACTGTTTTTT. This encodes CASSLSGATNEKLFF.

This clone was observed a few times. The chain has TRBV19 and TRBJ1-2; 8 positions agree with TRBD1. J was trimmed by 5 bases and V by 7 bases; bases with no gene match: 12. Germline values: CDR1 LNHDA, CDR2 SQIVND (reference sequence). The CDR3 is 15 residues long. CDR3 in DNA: TGTGCCAGTACCCGCGGGACAGGAGTTGGTTATGGCTACACCTTC. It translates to CASTRGTGVGYGYTF.

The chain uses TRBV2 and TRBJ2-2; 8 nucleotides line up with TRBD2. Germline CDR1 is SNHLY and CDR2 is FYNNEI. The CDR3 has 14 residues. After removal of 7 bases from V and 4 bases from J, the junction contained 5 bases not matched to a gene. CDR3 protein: CASNIAGSTGELFF. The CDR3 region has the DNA TGTGCCAGCAATATAGCGGGGTCCACCGGGGAGCTGTTTTTT.

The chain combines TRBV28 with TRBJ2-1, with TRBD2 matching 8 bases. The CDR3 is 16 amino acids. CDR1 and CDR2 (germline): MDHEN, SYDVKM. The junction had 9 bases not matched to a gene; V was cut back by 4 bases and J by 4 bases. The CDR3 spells CASSSSIAGYYNEQFF. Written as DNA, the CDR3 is TGTGCCAGCAGTTCATCCATAGCGGGGTATTACAATGAGCAGTTCTTC.

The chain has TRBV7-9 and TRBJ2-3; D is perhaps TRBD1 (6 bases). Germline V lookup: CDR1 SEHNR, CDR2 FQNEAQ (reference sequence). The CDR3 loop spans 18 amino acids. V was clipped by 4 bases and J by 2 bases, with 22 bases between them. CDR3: CASSWGLANVGYTDTQYF. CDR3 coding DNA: TGTGCCAGCAGCTGGGGGCTAGCTAATGTAGGGTACACAGATACGCAGTATTTT.

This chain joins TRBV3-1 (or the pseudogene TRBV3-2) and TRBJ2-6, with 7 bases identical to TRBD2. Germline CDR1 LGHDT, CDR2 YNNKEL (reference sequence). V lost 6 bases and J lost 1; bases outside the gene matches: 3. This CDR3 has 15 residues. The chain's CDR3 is CASRGLVSGANVLTF. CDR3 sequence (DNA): TGTGCCAGCAGAGGACTAGTGTCTGGGGCCAACGTCCTGACTTTC.